The subject of this entry is one T cell receptor beta chain. Its antigen has not been determined. Within one base of it there is no much larger clone, and no base qualities were kept. In total, roughly 670 healthy bone marrow donors made up the cohort. At the time of sampling, all cohort members were nominally healthy, though unrecorded immune exposures were likely present. The donor was CMV seropositive and was included in the group of approximately 300 seropositive cohort members. A peripheral blood sample was collected from each donor, and TCR beta sequencing was performed on peripheral blood mononuclear cells. Genomic DNA was extracted from the blood cell samples with the Qiagen DNeasy Blood Extraction Kit. The method behind the library was the immunoSEQ multiplex PCR assay. The multiplex PCR relied on a mix of 60 forward primers for TCR Vbeta segments and 13 reverse primers for TCR Jbeta segments. The CDR3 region of rearranged TCR beta genes was amplified from genomic DNA by a multiplex PCR assay. Amplified TCR beta libraries were sequenced as 87-base-pair reads on the Illumina HiSeq System. Processing in the source paper ran as follows. In a later analysis, 77 million or so unique TCR beta chains were counted across the 666 repertoires, and roughly 9.9 million of these chains were shared by at least two donors. A nearest-neighbor algorithm error-corrected the raw reads and collapsed the reads into unique sequences, merging closely related sequences to remove PCR and sequencing errors. To assign V, D and J gene segments, CDR3 sequences were aligned to IMGT reference sequences. Each retained sequence needed at least a six-nucleotide match to both a V gene segment and a J gene segment. A rearrangement counted as productive if the CDR3 had no stop codons and remained in frame with V and J, and every other rearrangement counted as non-productive. Following IMGT convention, CDR3 was defined as the stretch from the second conserved V-encoded cysteine to the conserved J-encoded phenylalanine. Sequences without an unambiguous match to a single V gene segment were excluded from the earlier analysis of 450 to 750 of the donors. In an earlier analysis of 587 of the donors, V segments were called functional above 56.7% productive rearrangements and were called segregating when the between-donor standard deviation exceeded 5%. A statistical classification framework was built for diagnosing cytomegalovirus status from the catalog of TCR beta chain sequences. In a later analysis, TCR nucleotide sequences were compared against IMGT/GENE-DB human TR gene sequences so that V and J genes could be assigned. The TCRdist pipeline was used in a later analysis to assign CDR3 sequences and most-parsimonious VDJ recombination scenarios. In a later analysis, every TCR beta chain was defined by the combination of its CDR3 amino acid sequence and its V-gene family, and reads without a unique V-gene family were dropped. In a later analysis, 550 to 650 highly shared, low-generation-probability nucleotide sequences were removed to address suspected cross-contamination and a sequencing artifact. A later analysis calculated a clonal expansion index for each public chain from normalized within-repertoire ranks of inferred template counts. Generation probabilities in a later analysis came from a VDJ recombination model fitted to out-of-frame rearrangements, and those results were checked against IGoR. A later analysis scored TCR-TCR, TCR-HLA and TCR-CMV co-occurrence with hypergeometric tests, applying a repertoire-size bias correction to TCR pairs. To estimate false discovery rates, a later analysis permuted the HLA or CMV assignments 20 times. In a later analysis, co-occurring TCRs were grouped using DBSCAN, and TCRdist sequence similarity was added for clustering within HLA-allele-positive subsets. Repertoires with fewer than 30,000 or more than 120,000 public chains were left out of co-occurrence clustering, as were about 5 repertoires with anomalous nucleotide sharing. Entries here come from immuneACCESS through TCRdb and include only in-frame sequences with V and J called. Some clones fail to appear in such tables; in the studies checked, an unresolved V gene covers under half of the shortfall, and the cause of the remainder is unknown. V and J calls plus clone size are reproduced from that table; the DNA served to infer D and trimming. In all, the sample holds 200,000 to 250,000 clones, and approximately 80% of those were seen once. The ten largest make up 8% of the sample.

This record comes from a study of cytomegalovirus exposure and HLA in healthy donors (dated by TCRdb to the late 2010s). With regard to the full study: An earlier analysis of roughly 570 of the donors reported 276 Gb of sequence data and 117 million unique TCR beta sequences obtained from about 180 million T cells. The study was designed to test whether signatures of past pathogen exposure could be identified by cataloging public T cell receptors. HLA typing included class I and class II loci at four-digit resolution. About 320 gigabases of sequencing data and approximately 93 million unique TCR sequences were included in an early release covering roughly 600 HLA-typed donors. A later analysis re-examined previously published TCR beta repertoires from more than 600 donors and added high-resolution HLA genotyping to investigate patterns of TCR occurrence. Every repertoire in the discovery cohort had been generated on one and the same sequencing platform. To decide whether each TCR beta V gene segment behaved as functional or pseudogenic, an earlier analysis of some 580 of the donors relied on high-throughput TCR beta sequencing. The T cell repertoires of 666 subjects were profiled by immunosequencing and related to cytomegalovirus serostatus. The study combined high-throughput TCR immunosequencing, statistical association of individual TCRs with disease status, and machine learning to predict cytomegalovirus infection status. On average, roughly 240,000 unique TCR beta nucleotide sequences were sequenced per donor among 398 genotyped donors of the cohort, with 15% to 20% of those sequences being non-productive. The number of donors typed differed by locus, with about 629-640 for A, B, C, DRB1 and DQB1, around 500 for DQA1, over 600 for DPA1, and under 490 for DPB1. Donor age, sex, ethnicity and CMV serostatus were compiled together with the repertoire data. A later genetic analysis took genome-wide SNP genotypes for about 65% of the 666 donors and used that subset as a discovery cohort. Rather than using new phenotypic data, the later analysis identified candidate immune exposures from TCR beta sequences and from how often those sequences occurred across donors. A separate validation cohort of over a hundred different subjects was used in addition to the roughly 670-subject first cohort. Among the 398 genotyped donors, about 85% belonged to the genetic ancestry cluster associated with self-reported Caucasian donors. Five DR-DQ haplotypes were treated as single units for association and clustering because of strong linkage in the cohort.

CDR1 and CDR2 were assigned from the germline V gene (reference sequence) as SEHNR and FQNEAQ. Trimmed from V: 10 bases; trimmed from J: 0 bases; junction bases lacking a gene match: 11. The CDR3 holds 16 amino acids from the cysteine to the phenylalanine. The retained sequence is limited to the CDR3, 48 bases, with the frame set at the first base. Findings and caveats that apply to the study as a whole: Linkage disequilibrium might explain the correlated functional status among segregating V segments, but an unknown experimental factor could not be excluded. Compared with the 666-donor mean, donors in an Asian-associated ancestry cluster had fewer N-insertions in productive TCRs, according to a later genetic analysis. Because HLA typing was missing for some donors at each locus, association tests included only the typed subset. In a later analysis, HLA-associated TCR beta chains showed more clonal expansion and lower generation probabilities than non-associated chains that were equally common. In a later analysis, the rate of TCR association differed among HLA loci, with DRB1 alleles having the most associated TCRs and HLA-C alleles having the fewest. CMV serostatus was the only immune exposure information available for the cohort. Several of the top co-occurrence clusters appeared to be linked to parvovirus B19, influenza, CMV and Epstein-Barr virus, according to a later analysis. In an earlier analysis of about 540 of the donors, most TCR beta V segments were observed in productive rearrangements about 87% or about 30% of the time, broadly matching IMGT annotations. Because counts were too low, roughly 17 rarely observed V segments, including chromosome 9 orphons, were left out of the earlier analysis of 500 to 650 of the donors. Most TCR sequences were observed very rarely across donors, whereas some public TCRs were present in many individuals. According to a later analysis, most CMV-associated TCR beta chains appeared to be HLA-restricted, and the HLA associations seemed to be driven largely by CMV exposure. A cluster of highly shared sequence variants was judged likely to represent a technical artifact of the sequencing pipeline. In vitro tests confirmed that three of the cytomegalovirus-associated TCR beta chains recognize cytomegalovirus antigens. Roughly uniform sequencing depth across donors was assumed in presence/absence analyses, although this assumption may not hold. A later genetic analysis associated a missense DCLRE1C variant with V-gene and J-gene trimming of TCR beta chains, and an independent cohort replicated the association. The classifier was reported to diagnose cytomegalovirus status with high specificity and sensitivity in both the original cohort and the validation cohort. The study listed 150 to 200 TCR beta chains as associated with cytomegalovirus. Assigning TCR associations to individual alleles was difficult when HLA alleles, especially DR and DQ, strongly co-occurred. According to the authors, the approach could potentially be generalized to other disease states and immunological phenotypes. The 87-base-pair reads could not distinguish some IMGT-functional V segments, including TRBV6-2 and TRBV6-3, so those segments were excluded. This cohort had only TCR beta chains sequenced, and the lack of alpha or paired-chain data limited which features could be detected. At a false discovery rate of 0.05, a later analysis linked some 17,000 TCR beta sequences to specific HLA alleles. A further reported finding was that TCR beta sequences accurately predicted the HLA-A and HLA-B alleles for most subjects in the first cohort.

The chain was built from TRBV7-9 and TRBJ2-3; 9 of the junction bases match TRBD2. This receptor was taken from a woman aged 60-75 years in good health and CMV-seropositive. The sequenced sample consisted of PBMCs. The base sequence is TGTGCCATCTCGTATAGCGGGGGATCTAGCACAGATACGCAGTATTTT. The translation is CAISYSGGSSTDTQYF.